This record concerns one T cell receptor beta chain sequence. Antigen unknown. This sample was taken from a study of response to subunit inactivated influenza vaccine. Findings and limits, study-wide: That few new T cells are recruited by each seasonal influenza vaccination was the authors' suggestion.

CDR3 length: 16 residues. Germline V gives CDR1 SGDLS, CDR2 YYNGEE. Trimming removed 0 bases at V and 0 bases at J, with 11 bases between. TCRdb reanalysed the RT-PCR reads using MiXCR and keeps one entry per CDR3 protein. The sample consists of hundreds of thousands of distinct CDR3 sequences, 20% to 25% of them appearing once. The rearrangement joins TRBV9 to TRBJ2-3; no firm D call. Sequencing used PBMCs from blood, obtained 21 months after vaccination. This receptor was obtained from a man aged 45 to 75 who received an inactivated influenza vaccine. The CDR3 DNA reads TGTGCCAGCAGCGTAGGAGTTTCGGACAGCACAGATACGCAGTATTTT. Protein product: CASSVGVSDSTDTQYF.